This T cell receptor beta chain was recovered during a study of CD8 T cells in Susac syndrome. Per the germline V gene, CDR1 is SGHRS and CDR2 is YFSETQ. This CDR3 has 15 amino acids. V was trimmed by 6 bases and J by 3 bases, leaving 18 bases between them. Reverse transcription of roughly 0.5 to 1 ug RNA was carried out with random hexamers. MiXCR, applied by TCRdb to the immunoSEQ multiplex PCR reads, yields one record per CDR3 protein. Seen here are 150,000 or so distinct CDR3 sequences, approximately 94% observed once, and the top ten hold approximately 0.12%. The clonotype was recovered from a human donor with Susac syndrome. The source material was CD4+ T cells from PBMCs. The chain recombines TRBV5-1 with TRBJ2-5, with a possible D match to TRBD1 (7 bases). Written as DNA, the CDR3 is TGCGCCAGCACCTTCTCGGGGGACAGCAAAGAGACCCAGTACTTC. Amino acids: CASTFSGDSKETQYF. The complete variable domain, with remaining parts taken from reference TRBV5-1 and TRBJ2-5, reads KAGVTQTPRYLIKTRGQQVTLSCSPISGHRSVSWYQQTPGQGLQFLFEYFSETQRNKGNFPGRFSGRQFSNSRSEMNVSTLELGDSALYLCASTFSGDSKETQYFGPGTRLLVL.